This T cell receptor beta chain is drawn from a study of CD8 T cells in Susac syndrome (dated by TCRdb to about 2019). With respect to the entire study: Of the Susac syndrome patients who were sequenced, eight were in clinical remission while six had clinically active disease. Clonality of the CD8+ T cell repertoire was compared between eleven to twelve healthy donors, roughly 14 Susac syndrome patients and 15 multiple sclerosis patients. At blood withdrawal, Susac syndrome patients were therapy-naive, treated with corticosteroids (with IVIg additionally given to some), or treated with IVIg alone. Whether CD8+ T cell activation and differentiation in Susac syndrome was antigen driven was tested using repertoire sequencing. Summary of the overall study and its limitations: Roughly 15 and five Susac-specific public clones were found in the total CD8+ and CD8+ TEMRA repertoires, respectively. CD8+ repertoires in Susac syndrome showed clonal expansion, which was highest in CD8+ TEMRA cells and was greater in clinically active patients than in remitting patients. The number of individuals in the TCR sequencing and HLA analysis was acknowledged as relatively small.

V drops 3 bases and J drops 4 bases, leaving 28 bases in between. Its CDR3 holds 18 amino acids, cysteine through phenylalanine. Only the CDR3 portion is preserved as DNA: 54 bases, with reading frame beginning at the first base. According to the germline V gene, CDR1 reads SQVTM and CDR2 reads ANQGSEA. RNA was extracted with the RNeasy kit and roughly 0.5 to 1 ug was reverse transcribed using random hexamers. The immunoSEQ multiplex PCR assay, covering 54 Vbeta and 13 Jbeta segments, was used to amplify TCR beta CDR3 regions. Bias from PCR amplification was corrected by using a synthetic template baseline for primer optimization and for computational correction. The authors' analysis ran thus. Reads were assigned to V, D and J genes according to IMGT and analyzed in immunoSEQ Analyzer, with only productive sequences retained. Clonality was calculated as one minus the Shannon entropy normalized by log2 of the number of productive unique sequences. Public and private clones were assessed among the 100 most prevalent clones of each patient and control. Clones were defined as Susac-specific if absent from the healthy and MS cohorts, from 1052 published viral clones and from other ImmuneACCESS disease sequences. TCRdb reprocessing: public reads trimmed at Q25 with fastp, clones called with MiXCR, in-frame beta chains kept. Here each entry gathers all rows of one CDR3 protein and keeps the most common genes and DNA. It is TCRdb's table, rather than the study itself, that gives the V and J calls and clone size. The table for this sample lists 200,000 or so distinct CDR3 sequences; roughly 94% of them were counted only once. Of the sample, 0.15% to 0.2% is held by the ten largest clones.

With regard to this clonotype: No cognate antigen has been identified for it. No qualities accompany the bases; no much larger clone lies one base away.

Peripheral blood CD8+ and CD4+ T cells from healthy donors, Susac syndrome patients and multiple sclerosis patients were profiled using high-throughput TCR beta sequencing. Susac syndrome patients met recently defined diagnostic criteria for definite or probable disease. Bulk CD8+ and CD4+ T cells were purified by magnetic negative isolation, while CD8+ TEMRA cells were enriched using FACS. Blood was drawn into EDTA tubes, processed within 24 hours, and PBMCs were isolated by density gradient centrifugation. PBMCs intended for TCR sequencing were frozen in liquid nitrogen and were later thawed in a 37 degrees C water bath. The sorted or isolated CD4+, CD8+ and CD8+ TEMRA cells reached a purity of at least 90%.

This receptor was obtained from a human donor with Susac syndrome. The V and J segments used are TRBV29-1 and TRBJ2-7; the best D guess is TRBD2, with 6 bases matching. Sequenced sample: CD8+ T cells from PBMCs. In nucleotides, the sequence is TGCAGCGTTGACACCACCGGAGATCGGGGGTCGAAGATATACGAGCAGTACTTC. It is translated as CSVDTTGDRGSKIYEQYF.